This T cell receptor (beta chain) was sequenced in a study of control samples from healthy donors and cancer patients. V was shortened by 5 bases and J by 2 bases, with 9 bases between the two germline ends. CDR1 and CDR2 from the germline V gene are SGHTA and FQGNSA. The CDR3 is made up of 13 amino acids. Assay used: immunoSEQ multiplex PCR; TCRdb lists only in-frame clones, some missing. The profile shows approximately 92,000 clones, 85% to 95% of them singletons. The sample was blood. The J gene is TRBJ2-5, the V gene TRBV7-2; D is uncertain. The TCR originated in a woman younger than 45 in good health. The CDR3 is CASSLSRQETQYF. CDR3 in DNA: TGTGCCAGCAGCCTATCCAGGCAAGAGACCCAGTACTTC. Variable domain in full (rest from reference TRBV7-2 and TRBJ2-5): GAGVSQSPSNKVTEKGKDVELRCDPISGHTALYWYRQSLGQGLEFLIYFQGNSAPDKSGLPSDRFSAERTGGSVSTLTIQRTQQEDSAVYLCASSLSRQETQYFGPGTRLLVL.